The next 26 T cell receptor beta chains were all read from a single sample in a study of T cell responses to AZD1222 COVID-19 vaccine. TCRdb's copy holds only in-frame clones and misses some; the assay was immunoSEQ multiplex PCR. The table has about 98,000 clones, almost 85% seen once. The starting material was peripheral blood, obtained on day 0 of AZD1222 vaccination. These receptors all come from an adult in good health.

The rearrangement links TRBV19 to TRBJ1-2, with a tentative D call TRBD1 (6 bases). The CDR3 extends over 14 amino acids. Germline lookup yields CDR1 LNHDA and CDR2 SQIVND (reference sequence). Trimming shortened V by 6 bases and J by 1 base, and 12 bases separated the two germline ends. The CDR3 DNA is TGTGCCAGTAGCCGGGAGGGGGTTAACTATGGCTACACCTTC. This codes for CASSREGVNYGYTF.

There are a few counts of this clone. The gene calls are TRBV18 and TRBJ1-1, with D hard to call. From germline, CDR1 is KGHSH and CDR2 LQKENI. The ends were cut back, 0 bases at V and 6 bases at J, with 11 bases in the middle. The CDR3 extends over 14 amino acids. CDR3 amino acids: CASSPPSVSAEAFF. The CDR3 DNA follows: TGTGCCAGCTCACCACCGTCCGTTTCGGCTGAAGCTTTCTTT.

The chain uses TRBV19 and TRBJ1-4; D remains unclear. The CDR3 is 14 amino acids. Germline V gene sequence: CDR1 LNHDA, CDR2 SQIVND (reference sequence). Trimming removed 9 bases at V and 7 bases at J, with 18 bases between. The CDR3 region has the DNA TGTGCCAGGGCAGAGCGGCCTCACTCTGAAAAACTGTTTTTT. This sequence encodes CARAERPHSEKLFF.

V and J are TRBV27 and TRBJ1-1; D not resolved. Germline V lookup: CDR1 MNHEY, CDR2 SMNVEV (reference sequence). This CDR3 region has 14 residues. Trimming removed 3 bases at V and 1 base at J, with 9 bases between. In DNA, the CDR3 is TGTGCCAGCAGTTTGTTAAGAGCGAACACTGAAGCTTTCTTT. Translating it yields CASSLLRANTEAFF.

V usage is TRBV7-9 and J usage is TRBJ1-5; 7 bases agree with TRBD1. The CDR3 length is 14 residues. Germline CDR1 and CDR2: SEHNR and FQNEAQ (reference sequence). Trimming at V came to 3 bases and at J to 3 bases, leaving 2 bases not matched to a gene. As DNA, the CDR3 is TGTGCCAGCAGCTTGACAGGGCCCAATCAGCCCCAGCATTTT. Translating it yields CASSLTGPNQPQHF.

The V and J genes are TRBV4-2 and TRBJ2-7, with 9 nucleotides matching TRBD2. CDR1 and CDR2 from the germline V gene are LGHNA and YNFKEQ. Losses at the gene ends were 0 bases for V and 4 bases for J; bases not matched to a gene: 10. This CDR3 has 17 amino acids. DNA for the CDR3: TGTGCCAGCAGCCAAGATTCCCCTAGCGGGGTTTCATACGAGCAGTACGTC. It codes for CASSQDSPSGVSYEQYV.

The rearrangement uses TRBV28 and TRBJ2-7, with 7 bases matching TRBD1. The V gene's germline CDR1 is MDHEN and CDR2 SYDVKM. The CDR3 runs to 15 residues. The junction had 14 bases not matched to a gene; V was cut back by 8 bases and J by 4 bases. Here the CDR3 reads CASGTHRGLAYEQYF. CDR3 DNA: TGTGCCAGCGGCACCCACAGGGGTCTCGCATACGAGCAGTACTTC.

The DNA of the CDR3 is TGTGCCAGCAGTTTGCGGCCAATAATGAACACTGAAGCTTTCTTT. This sequence encodes CASSLRPIMNTEAFF. This chain connects TRBV27 to TRBJ1-1, with unresolved D. The CDR3 runs 15 residues. V lost 3 bases, J lost 0 bases, and 11 bases lay in between. Germline V gene data show CDR1 as MNHEY and CDR2 as SMNVEV (reference sequence).

The chain joins TRBV10-3 to TRBJ2-3, with TRBD2 as a possible D gene (6 bases). This CDR3 spans 16 amino acids. Germline CDR1 is ENHRY and CDR2 is SYGVKD. The V gene lost 2 bases and the J gene lost 3 bases, with 15 bases spanning the gap. The CDR3 coding sequence is TGTGCCATCAGTGAGAAGGGCCCGGGGGTTACAGATACGCAGTATTTT. Its protein product is CAISEKGPGVTDTQYF.

The rearrangement links TRBV19 to TRBJ2-2; D might be TRBD1 (5 bases). V was clipped by 2 bases and J by 5 bases, with 15 bases between them. CDR3 size: 16 residues. Germline V lookup: CDR1 LNHDA, CDR2 SQIVND (reference sequence). In DNA form, the CDR3 reads TGTGCCAGTAGTATATGGGGCAGGAGACAAACCGGGGAGCTGTTTTTT. Translation: CASSIWGRRQTGELFF.

This sequence joins TRBV9 and TRBJ1-1; D not certain. V was pared by 0 bases and J by 4 bases, with 13 bases between. The germline V gene has CDR1 SGDLS and CDR2 YYNGEE. The CDR3 consists of 15 residues. The CDR3 protein is CASSVAGEGVTEAFF. CDR3 bases: TGTGCCAGCAGCGTAGCCGGGGAAGGAGTCACTGAAGCTTTCTTT.

The CDR3 region is CASSSRRGTYEQYF. The CDR3 bases are TGTGCCAGCAGCTCCCGGAGAGGGACCTACGAGCAGTACTTC. The gene calls are TRBV11-3 and TRBJ2-7; possibly TRBD2 for D (5 bases). Trimming stripped 4 bases from V and 2 bases from J, with 12 bases between. Looked up from germline, CDR1 is SGHNT and CDR2 is YENEEA. The CDR3 extends over 14 amino acids.

The chain carries TRBV4-3 and TRBJ1-4, with TRBD1 matching over 7 bases. The CDR3 is made up of 14 amino acids. The trim removed 4 bases at V and 8 bases at J, leaving 7 bases unmatched. Germline-derived CDR1 and CDR2 are LGHNA and YSLEER. The CDR3 sequence is CASSRDSEGEKLFF. The CDR3 DNA follows: TGCGCCAGCAGCCGGGACAGCGAAGGGGAAAAACTGTTTTTT.

The chain links TRBV5-4 to TRBJ1-2, with D tentatively TRBD1 (5 bases). Per the germline V gene, CDR1 is SGHNT and CDR2 is YYREEE (reference sequence). The CDR3 sequence is 13 residues long. The ends were cut back, 1 base at V and 7 bases at J, with 11 bases in the middle. The CDR3 DNA sequence: TGTGCCAGCAGCTTGTTGGGGGTAGGTGGCTACACCTTC. Its protein is CASSLLGVGGYTF.

This clone was seen only once. The chain uses TRBV4-3 and TRBJ1-1, with 9 bases matching TRBD1. The CDR3 extends over 14 amino acids. Per the germline V gene, CDR1 is LGHNA and CDR2 is YSLEER. Trimming removed 1 base from V and 4 bases from J; junction bases left unmatched: 1. In DNA form, the CDR3 reads TGCGCCAGCAGCCAAGGACAGGGGGGCACTGAAGCTTTCTTT. Residues: CASSQGQGGTEAFF.

The chain links TRBV19 to TRBJ1-1; D remains ambiguous. This CDR3 comprises 13 residues. The V end lost 9 bases, the J end lost 6 bases, and 17 bases lay between the germline ends. From germline, CDR1 is LNHDA and CDR2 SQIVND (reference sequence). The CDR3 here is CASQAGWGSEAFF. CDR3 coding DNA: TGTGCCAGCCAGGCCGGGTGGGGTTCTGAAGCTTTCTTT.

CDR3 nucleotides: TGTGCCAGCAGCTTAAGGGTTACTAACTATGGCTACACCTTC. Amino acids: CASSLRVTNYGYTF. The genes are TRBV7-8 and TRBJ1-2; D is unresolved. V lost 2 bases, J lost 0 bases, and 7 bases lay in between. Germline V CDR1 and CDR2: SGHVS, FQNEAQ. CDR3 length equals 14 residues.

This chain uses TRBV5-4 with TRBJ1-3; 7 nucleotides match TRBD1. Germline CDR1 SGHNT, CDR2 YYREEE (reference sequence). The CDR3 runs to 16 residues. The V and J ends lost 4 bases and 0 bases, in that order; junction bases with no gene match: 7. CDR3 DNA: TGTGCCAGCAGCCCCCAGGGGGGACACTCTGGAAACACCATATATTTT. It encodes CASSPQGGHSGNTIYF.

The V and J genes are TRBV7-8 and TRBJ1-5; TRBD1 matches at 8 bases. The J segment lost 6 bases and the V segment lost 5 bases, leaving 9 bases of the junction unmatched. This CDR3 region has 15 residues. CDR1 and CDR2 from the germline V gene are SGHVS and FQNEAQ. In DNA, the CDR3 is TGTGCCAGCAGCCTAGGACAGGGTCAGGCTCAGCCCCAGCATTTT. It is translated as CASSLGQGQAQPQHF.

The chain is built from TRBV3-1 (or the pseudogene TRBV3-2) and TRBJ1-2; 7 bases agree with TRBD1. CDR1 and CDR2 from the germline V gene are LGHDT and YNNKEL (reference sequence). This CDR3 spans 13 amino acids. With V trimmed by 1 base and J by 9 bases, 5 bases remained unmatched. CDR3: CASSQGRQGSYTF. In DNA form, the CDR3 reads TGTGCCAGCAGCCAAGGCAGACAGGGTAGCTACACCTTC.

The V call is TRBV19, the J call TRBJ1-5; D gene ambiguous. Trimming cost V 1 base and J 4 bases, with 5 bases left between them. Germline V CDR1 and CDR2: LNHDA, SQIVND (reference sequence). The CDR3 extends over 13 amino acids. The CDR3 bases are TGTGCCAGTAGTATAGGCCAAAATCAGCCCCAGCATTTT. It encodes CASSIGQNQPQHF. The full variable domain, in which reference TRBV19 and TRBJ1-5 provide the parts outside the CDR3, is DGGITQSPKYLFRKEGQNVTLSCEQNLNHDAMYWYRQDPGQGLRLIYYSQIVNDFQKGDIAEGYSVSREKKESFPLTVTSAQKNPTAFYLCASSIGQNQPQHFGDGTRLSIL.

This clone is a singleton in its sample. The rearrangement links TRBV28 to TRBJ2-7, with D possibly TRBD1 on 6 matching bases. The CDR3 runs 12 residues. Germline V lookup: CDR1 MDHEN, CDR2 SYDVKM. Deletions cut 5 bases from V and 5 bases from J, with 10 bases between. CDR3 in DNA: TGTGCCAGCAGTATAACAGGGAACGAGCAGTACTTC. Residues: CASSITGNEQYF.

The chain carries TRBV12-5 and TRBJ1-6, with 7 bases identical to TRBD1. The CDR3 spans 15 residues. Unmatched junction bases numbered 10, after V lost 5 bases and J lost 9 bases. Looked up from germline, CDR1 is LGHNT and CDR2 is FRNRAP. The CDR3 coding sequence is TGTGCTAGTGGTCCAAATGACAGGGTGTCTTCACCCCTCCACTTT. It encodes CASGPNDRVSSPLHF.

V is TRBV6-5 and J is TRBJ2-7; 10 nucleotides align to TRBD2. This CDR3 is built from 16 residues. J was trimmed by 0 bases and V by 2 bases; bases with no gene match: 4. Germline V lookup: CDR1 MNHEY, CDR2 SVGAGI. CDR3 sequence (DNA): TGTGCCAGCAGTTACAACGGACTAGCGGTCTCCTACGAGCAGTACTTC. The encoded protein is CASSYNGLAVSYEQYF.

The V gene is TRBV7-9, the J gene TRBJ1-1; 7 positions agree with TRBD1. The CDR3 consists of 17 residues. Looked up from germline, CDR1 is SEHNR and CDR2 is FQNEAQ (reference sequence). The J segment lost 0 bases and the V segment lost 7 bases, leaving 14 bases of the junction unmatched. The CDR3 loop reads CASIQRRTGTVNTEAFF. The CDR3 DNA follows: TGTGCCAGCATCCAGAGGAGGACCGGGACAGTGAACACTGAAGCTTTCTTT.

The chain recombines TRBV19 with TRBJ1-4, with a possible D match to TRBD1 (5 bases). The CDR3 sequence is 15 residues long. V lost 7 bases to trimming and J lost 6 bases, with 18 bases between them. In germline, CDR1 is LNHDA, CDR2 SQIVND (reference sequence). CDR3 sequence (DNA): TGTGCCAGTACCCCTACCGGGACGCTAGATGAAAAACTGTTTTTT. Amino acids: CASTPTGTLDEKLFF.